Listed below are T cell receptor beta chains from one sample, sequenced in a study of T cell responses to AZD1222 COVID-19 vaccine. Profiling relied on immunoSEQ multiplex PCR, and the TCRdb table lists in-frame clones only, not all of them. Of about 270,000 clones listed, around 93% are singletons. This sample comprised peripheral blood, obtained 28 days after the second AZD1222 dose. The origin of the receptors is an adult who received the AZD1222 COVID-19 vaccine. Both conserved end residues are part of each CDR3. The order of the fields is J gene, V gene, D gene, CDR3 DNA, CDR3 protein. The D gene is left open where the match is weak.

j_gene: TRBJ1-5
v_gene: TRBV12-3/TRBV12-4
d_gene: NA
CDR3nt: TGTGCCAGCAGTTTAGTAACGTTTCAGCCCCAGCATTTT
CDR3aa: CASSLVTFQPQHF

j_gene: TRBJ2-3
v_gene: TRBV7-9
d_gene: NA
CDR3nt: TGTGCCAGCAGCCCACCCGGTAAATTAGGGACAGATACGCAGTATTTT
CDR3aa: CASSPPGKLGTDTQYF

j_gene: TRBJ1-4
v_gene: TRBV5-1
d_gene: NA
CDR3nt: TGCGCCAGCAGCTTGGGCGGGACAAACGGAGATGAAAAACTGTTTTTT
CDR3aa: CASSLGGTNGDEKLFF

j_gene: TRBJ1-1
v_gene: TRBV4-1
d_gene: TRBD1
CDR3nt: TGCGCCAGCAGTCAAGTCGGACCAGGGGGGTTCCCTGAAGCTTTCTTT
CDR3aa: CASSQVGPGGFPEAFF

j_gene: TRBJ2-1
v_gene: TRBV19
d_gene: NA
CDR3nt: TGTGCCAGTACCTTCGGACCTTTAGGGTATGAGCAGTTCTTC
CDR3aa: CASTFGPLGYEQFF

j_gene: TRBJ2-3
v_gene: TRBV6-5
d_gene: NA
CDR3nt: TGTGCCACTTCGAAATGGGGGGATACGCAGTATTTT
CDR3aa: CATSKWGDTQYF

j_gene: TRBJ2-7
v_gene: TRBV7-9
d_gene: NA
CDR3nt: TGTGCCAGCAGCTTAGAGCCAATCTACGAGCAGTACTTC
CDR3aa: CASSLEPIYEQYF

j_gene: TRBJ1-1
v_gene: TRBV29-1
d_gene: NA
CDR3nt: TGCAGCGTCGTAGGTAGGGGGTATAGTGAAGCTTTCTTT
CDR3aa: CSVVGRGYSEAFF

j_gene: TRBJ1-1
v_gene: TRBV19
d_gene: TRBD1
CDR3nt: TGTGCCAGTAGTATAGCAGGGGGGACTGAAGCTTTCTTT
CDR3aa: CASSIAGGTEAFF

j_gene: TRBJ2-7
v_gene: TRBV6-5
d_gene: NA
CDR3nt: TGTGCCAGCAGTTACTCAGGGGTCGGACTCTACGAGCAGTACTTC
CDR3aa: CASSYSGVGLYEQYF